Below, 8 T cell receptor beta chains from the same sample are listed, as sequenced in a study of T cell changes during pregnancy in multiple sclerosis. Generated by immunoSEQ multiplex PCR, the TCRdb table keeps only in-frame clones and is missing some. The table records around 56,000 clones, over 75% of them present only once. Here the sequenced sample was peripheral blood, taken in the first trimester of pregnancy. Receptors were obtained from a female donor in good health, enrolled as a control in a pregnancy study.

This clone came up a few times. The gene calls are TRBV18 and TRBJ1-1; 7 bases agree with TRBD1. Per germline, CDR1 KGHSH and CDR2 LQKENI. V was pared by 5 bases and J by 1 base, with 7 bases of the junction left unmatched. This CDR3 has 15 amino acids. CDR3 in amino acids: CASSARQGSNTEAFF. As DNA, the CDR3 is TGTGCCAGCTCAGCGCGACAGGGCTCGAACACTGAAGCTTTCTTT.

The rearrangement links TRBV28 to TRBJ2-1; D is undetermined. Germline V gives CDR1 MDHEN, CDR2 SYDVKM. Trimming left V 5 bases short and J 7 bases short, with 12 bases between. The CDR3 is 13 amino acids. The CDR3 coding sequence is TGTGCCAGCAGTGGCGGAATCGCGAATGAGCAGTTCTTC. It translates to CASSGGIANEQFF.

V is TRBV4-1 and J is TRBJ1-5; D call uncertain. CDR1 and CDR2 (germline): MGHRA, YSYEKL. With 0 bases removed from V and 6 bases from J, the gap between germline ends came to 12 bases. The CDR3 has 15 amino acids. The CDR3 nucleotides read TGCGCCAGCAGCCAAGAGGATAACAGTCTTCAGCCCCAGCATTTT. It specifies CASSQEDNSLQPQHF.

The V and J genes are TRBV7-8 and TRBJ2-7; TRBD1 agrees at 9 bases. The CDR3 runs to 15 residues. The germline V gene has CDR1 SGHVS and CDR2 FQNEAQ. V was clipped by 5 bases and J by 2 bases; unmatched bases: 7. This chain's CDR3 is CASSIGTGLTYEQYF. The CDR3 nucleotides are TGTGCCAGCAGCATTGGGACAGGGCTAACCTACGAGCAGTACTTC.

This clone was observed a single time. J is TRBJ1-2 and V is TRBV11-2; D perhaps matches TRBD1 (6 bases). V lost 5 bases and J 5 bases, leaving 12 bases between the germline ends. The CDR3 contains 13 residues. CDR1 is SGHAT, CDR2 FQNNGV, per germline. The CDR3 spells CASSPMTGYGYTF. The CDR3 DNA reads as TGTGCCAGCAGCCCTATGACAGGATATGGCTACACCTTC.

The V call is TRBV7-8, the J call TRBJ2-7; tentatively, D is TRBD1 (5 bases). This CDR3 is 13 amino acids long. Trimming stripped 6 bases from V and 4 bases from J, with 13 bases between. The germline CDR1 and CDR2 sequences are SGHVS and FQNEAQ. DNA for the CDR3: TGTGCCAGCAGGCCGAACCCAGGGTACGAGCAGTACTTC. Translated, it gives CASRPNPGYEQYF.

The chain couples TRBV7-8 to TRBJ1-1, with a possible D match to TRBD1 (5 bases). This CDR3 comprises 15 residues. Germline V gives CDR1 SGHVS, CDR2 FQNEAQ. V was clipped by 5 bases and J by 5 bases, with 18 bases between them. The CDR3 sequence is CASSPTDGRGTEAFF. The CDR3, as DNA: TGTGCCAGCAGCCCGACAGACGGGAGAGGAACTGAAGCTTTCTTT. The full variable domain, completed using reference TRBV7-8 and TRBJ1-1, is GAGVSQSPRYKVAKRGQDVALRCDPISGHVSLFWYQQALGQGPEFLTYFQNEAQLDKSGLPSDRFFAERPEGSVSTLKIQRTQQEDSAVYLCASSPTDGRGTEAFFGQGTRLTVV.

The rearrangement links TRBV18 to TRBJ1-1, with D possibly matching TRBD1 (5 bases). The CDR3 loop spans 14 amino acids. Germline V gene lookup returns CDR1 KGHSH and CDR2 LQKENI. Trimming pared 2 bases from V and 6 bases from J, leaving 13 bases between. CDR3 sequence: CASSPGAGKAEAFF. The CDR3 coding sequence is TGTGCCAGCTCACCAGGAGCAGGGAAAGCTGAAGCTTTCTTT.